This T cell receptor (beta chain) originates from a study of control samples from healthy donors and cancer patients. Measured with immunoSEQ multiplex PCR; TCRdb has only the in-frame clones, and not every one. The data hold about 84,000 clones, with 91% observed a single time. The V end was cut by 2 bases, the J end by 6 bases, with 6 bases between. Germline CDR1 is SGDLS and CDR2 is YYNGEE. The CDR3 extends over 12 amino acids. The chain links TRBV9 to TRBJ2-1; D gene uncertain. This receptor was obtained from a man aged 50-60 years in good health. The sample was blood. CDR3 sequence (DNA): TGTGCCAGCAGCGTTGTATTCAATGAGCAGTTCTTC. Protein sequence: CASSVVFNEQFF.